This entry describes one TCR beta chain. The data derive from a study of T-cell reconstitution after alpha-beta-depleted transplantation in children. V gave up 6 bases and J gave up 3 bases; unmatched junction bases: 8. CDR1 is MNHEY, CDR2 SMNVEV, per germline (reference sequence). The CDR3 has 15 residues. During its preparation, the TCRbeta library received unique molecular identifiers. TCRdb itself ran the PCR reads through MiXCR, one entry per CDR3 protein. Among hundreds of thousands of distinct CDR3 sequences listed, approximately 15% were seen once. The chain combines TRBV27 with TRBJ2-3, with TRBD1 matching over 8 bases. The sequence came from a human donor who donated a stem cell graft to a child with acute myeloid leukemia. The specimen comprised PBMCs from the stem cell graft donor, sampled from the stem cell graft. This chain's CDR3 is CASSNRDRRTDTQYF. The CDR3 DNA follows: TGTGCCAGCAGCAACAGGGACAGGAGGACAGATACGCAGTATTTT.